These 9 T cell receptor beta chains came from one sample sequenced in a study of circulating and synovial CD4+ cells in juvenile arthritis. Assay: immunoSEQ multiplex PCR; the TCRdb copy retains only in-frame clones and omits some. The sample includes 30,000 to 40,000 clones, roughly 95% of them seen just once. Sequencing input: CD4+ T cells from blood. These receptor sequences come from a human donor with juvenile idiopathic arthritis.

V is TRBV7-2 and J is TRBJ2-7; a weak D match, TRBD1 (7 bases). V shed 2 bases and J shed 5 bases, with 13 bases lying between them. The CDR3 runs to 14 residues. Germline V gene sequence: CDR1 SGHTA, CDR2 FQGNSA. The DNA of the CDR3 is TGTGCCAGCAGCTTACAGGGGGGAATGGACGAGCAGTACTTC. This gives the protein CASSLQGGMDEQYF.

J is TRBJ1-1 and V is TRBV19; D ambiguous. Looked up from germline, CDR1 is LNHDA and CDR2 is SQIVND (reference sequence). Trimming cost V 4 bases and J 1 base, with 10 bases left between them. This CDR3 has 14 residues. The DNA for the CDR3 is TGTGCCAGTAGTACTGGTGGAGGGAACACTGAAGCTTTCTTT. It encodes CASSTGGGNTEAFF. Based on the CDR3 plus reference TRBV19 and TRBJ1-1, the full variable domain is DGGITQSPKYLFRKEGQNVTLSCEQNLNHDAMYWYRQDPGQGLRLIYYSQIVNDFQKGDIAEGYSVSREKKESFPLTVTSAQKNPTAFYLCASSTGGGNTEAFFGQGTRLTVV.

The chain is built from TRBV6-6 and TRBJ2-3; the match to TRBD2 covers 8 bases. J lost 2 bases, V lost 7 bases, and 11 bases had no gene match. CDR1 is MNHNY and CDR2 is SVGAGI in the germline V gene (reference sequence). The CDR3 is 16 residues long. The CDR3 DNA follows: TGTGCCAGCACCGTCCTGGGAGCGGGGGACACAGATACGCAGTATTTT. Protein: CASTVLGAGDTDTQYF.

The chain employs TRBV18 and TRBJ1-1; D perhaps matches TRBD1 (5 bases). The CDR3 runs 12 residues. Germline V CDR1 and CDR2: KGHSH, LQKENI. V was cut by 3 bases and J by 7 bases, with 9 bases left in between. DNA of the CDR3: TGTGCCAGCTCACCTTCAAGGGGTGAAGCTTTCTTT. This gives the protein CASSPSRGEAFF.

The genes are TRBV7-3 and TRBJ2-1; TRBD2 agrees at 8 bases. Germline values: CDR1 SGHTA, CDR2 FQGTGA. There are 14 residues in the CDR3. The trim removed 7 bases at V and 8 bases at J, leaving 10 bases unmatched. CDR3 sequence (DNA): TGTGCCAGCAAAGTAGCGGGATGGAACGATGAGCAGTTCTTC. It translates to CASKVAGWNDEQFF.

This sequence joins TRBV9 and TRBJ2-3; D is perhaps TRBD2 (5 bases). V lost 0 bases and J lost 5, with 16 bases in between. Germline-derived CDR1 and CDR2 are SGDLS and YYNGEE. The length of the CDR3 is 16 residues. CDR3: CASSVGSSRIGDTQYF. CDR3 in DNA: TGTGCCAGCAGCGTAGGATCTAGCCGGATTGGAGATACGCAGTATTTT.

The chain joins TRBV29-1 to TRBJ1-3; D perhaps matches TRBD1 (6 bases). Trimming removed 4 bases at V and 1 base at J, with 14 bases between. The CDR3 spans 15 residues. CDR1 is SQVTM, CDR2 ANQGSEA, per germline. The CDR3 reads CSVVGTRLSGNTIYF. CDR3 nucleotide sequence: TGCAGCGTTGTGGGGACACGGCTATCTGGAAACACCATATATTTT.

This rearrangement joins TRBV6-1 to TRBJ2-1; possibly TRBD1 for D (7 bases). Deletions cut 3 bases from V and 3 bases from J, with 27 bases between. Looked up from germline, CDR1 is MNHNS and CDR2 is SASEGT. This CDR3 comprises 20 residues. CDR3 in amino acids: CASSDGGDSPFLWNYNEQFF. The CDR3 nucleotides are TGTGCCAGCAGTGATGGAGGGGACAGCCCCTTCTTGTGGAACTACAATGAGCAGTTCTTC.

The genes are TRBV2 and TRBJ2-1; 12 positions match TRBD2. This CDR3 has 16 amino acids. J was trimmed by 5 bases and V by 6 bases; bases with no gene match: 8. Germline CDR1 and CDR2: SNHLY and FYNNEI. As DNA, the CDR3 is TGTGCCAGCAGGGACCTAACTAGCGGGAGGAACAATGAGCAGTTCTTC. As protein: CASRDLTSGRNNEQFF.